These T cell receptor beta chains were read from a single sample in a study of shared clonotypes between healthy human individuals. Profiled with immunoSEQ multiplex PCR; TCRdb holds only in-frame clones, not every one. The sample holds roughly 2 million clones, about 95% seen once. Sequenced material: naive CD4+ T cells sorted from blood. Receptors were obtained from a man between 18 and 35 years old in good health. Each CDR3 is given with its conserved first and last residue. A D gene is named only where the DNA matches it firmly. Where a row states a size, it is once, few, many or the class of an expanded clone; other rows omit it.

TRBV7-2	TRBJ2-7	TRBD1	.	CASSLAGTGGEQYF	TGTGCCAGCAGCTTAGCCGGGACAGGGGGTGAGCAGTACTTC
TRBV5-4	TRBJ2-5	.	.	CASSLVGLTGTQYF	TGTGCCAGCAGCTTGGTAGGACTCACGGGGACCCAGTACTTC
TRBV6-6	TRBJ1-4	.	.	CASSPRGIGDEKLFF	TGTGCCAGCAGCCCCCGGGGGATCGGGGATGAAAAACTGTTTTTT
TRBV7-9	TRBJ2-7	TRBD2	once	CASSLISPSGIYEQYF	TGTGCCAGCAGCTTAATTAGCCCTAGCGGGATATACGAGCAGTACTTC
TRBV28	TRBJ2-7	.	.	CASSLTSPREQYF	TGTGCCAGCAGTTTAACCAGTCCCCGGGAGCAGTACTTC
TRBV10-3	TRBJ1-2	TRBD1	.	CAIGGQGPYGYTF	TGTGCCATCGGAGGACAGGGCCCCTATGGCTACACCTTC
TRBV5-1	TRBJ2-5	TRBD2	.	CASSLARGGGLQETQYF	TGCGCCAGCAGCTTGGCCCGAGGCGGGGGGCTACAAGAGACCCAGTACTTC
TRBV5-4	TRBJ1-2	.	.	CASSPGSIANYGYTF	TGTGCCAGCAGCCCTGGGTCCATCGCTAACTATGGCTACACCTTC
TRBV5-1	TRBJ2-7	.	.	CASSLGRSTVIRYEQYF	TGCGCCAGCAGCTTGGGGCGATCGACAGTTATTCGCTACGAGCAGTACTTC
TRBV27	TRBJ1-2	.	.	CASSLSAGEYYGYTF	TGTGCCAGCAGTTTATCAGCAGGGGAATATTATGGCTACACCTTC
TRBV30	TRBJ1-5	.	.	CAWSVRTGQPQHF	TGTGCCTGGAGTGTACGGACCGGTCAGCCCCAGCATTTT
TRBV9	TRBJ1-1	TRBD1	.	CASQGQANTEAFF	TGTGCCAGCCAAGGACAGGCAAACACTGAAGCTTTCTTT
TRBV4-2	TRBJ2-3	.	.	CASSQEVRADVADTQYF	TGTGCCAGCAGCCAAGAGGTCCGGGCGGACGTAGCAGATACGCAGTATTTT
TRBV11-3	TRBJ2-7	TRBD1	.	CASSLRTGQEQYF	TGTGCCAGCAGCTTACGGACGGGACAGGAGCAGTACTTC
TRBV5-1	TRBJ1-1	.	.	CASSSQGPWGGTEAFF	TGCGCCAGCAGCTCCCAAGGCCCGTGGGGTGGAACTGAAGCTTTCTTT
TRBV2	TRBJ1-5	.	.	CASSDRGGGSAQHF	TGTGCCAGCAGTGACCGGGGGGGAGGCTCGGCCCAGCATTTT
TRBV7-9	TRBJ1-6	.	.	CASSLLGASPLHF	TGTGCCAGCAGCTTATTGGGGGCCTCACCCCTCCACTTT
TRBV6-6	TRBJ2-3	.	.	CASSYTADTQYF	TGTGCCAGCAGTTACACCGCAGATACGCAGTATTTT
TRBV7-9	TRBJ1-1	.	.	CASSSRTGTYTEAFF	TGTGCCAGCAGCTCACGAACCGGGACGTACACTGAAGCTTTCTTT
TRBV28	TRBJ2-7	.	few	CASSFPDIEQYF	TGTGCCAGCAGTTTCCCCGATATCGAGCAGTACTTC
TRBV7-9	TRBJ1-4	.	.	CASSPRQSPNEKLFF	TGTGCCAGCAGCCCGCGACAGAGTCCTAATGAAAAACTGTTTTTT
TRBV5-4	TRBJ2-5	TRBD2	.	CASSLVASGISETQYF	TGTGCCAGCAGCTTGGTTGCTAGCGGGATCTCGGAGACCCAGTACTTC
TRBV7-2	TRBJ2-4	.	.	CASSLVQNAKNIQYF	TGTGCCAGCAGCTTAGTACAGAACGCCAAAAACATTCAGTACTTC
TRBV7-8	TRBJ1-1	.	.	CASSLEERGISTEAFF	TGTGCCAGCAGCTTGGAAGAGAGAGGTATTAGCACTGAAGCTTTCTTT
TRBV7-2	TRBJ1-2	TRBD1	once	CASSPPDRAFYTF	TGTGCCAGCAGCCCTCCGGACAGGGCTTTCTACACCTTC
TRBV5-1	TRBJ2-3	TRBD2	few	CASSLGSSGNTDTQYF	TGCGCCAGCAGCTTGGGTAGTAGCGGGAACACAGATACGCAGTATTTT
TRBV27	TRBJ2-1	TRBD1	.	CASSLVPGQGHNEQFF	TGTGCCAGCAGCTTAGTACCGGGACAGGGTCACAATGAGCAGTTCTTC
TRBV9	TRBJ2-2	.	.	CASSVDMSGELFF	TGTGCCAGCAGCGTAGATATGAGCGGGGAGCTGTTTTTT
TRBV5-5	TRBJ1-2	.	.	CASSLDPRPNYGYTF	TGTGCCAGCAGCTTGGACCCCAGGCCTAACTATGGCTACACCTTC
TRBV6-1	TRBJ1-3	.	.	CASSEALGWSVGNTIYF	TGTGCCAGCAGTGAAGCCCTTGGCTGGTCGGTAGGAAACACCATATATTTT
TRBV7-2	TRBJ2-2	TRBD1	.	CASSQGDRDTGELFF	TGTGCCAGCAGCCAAGGGGACAGGGACACCGGGGAGCTGTTTTTT
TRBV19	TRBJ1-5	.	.	CASSEALGNQPQHF	TGTGCCAGTAGTGAGGCCCTGGGGAATCAGCCCCAGCATTTT
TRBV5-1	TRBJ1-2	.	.	CASSLSTDLANYGYTF	TGCGCCAGCAGCTTGTCGACGGATCTCGCTAACTATGGCTACACCTTC
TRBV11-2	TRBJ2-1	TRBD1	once	CASSKDRGRGLFF	TGTGCCAGCAGCAAGGACAGGGGAAGAGGCCTGTTCTTC
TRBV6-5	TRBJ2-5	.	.	CASTGYETQYF	TGTGCCAGCACCGGATATGAGACCCAGTACTTC
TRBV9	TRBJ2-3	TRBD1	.	CASSSKGQGYGDTQYF	TGTGCCAGCAGCTCCAAAGGACAGGGGTACGGAGATACGCAGTATTTT
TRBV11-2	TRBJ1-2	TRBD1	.	CASSLKGGKMDYGYTF	TGTGCCAGCAGCTTAAAAGGGGGCAAAATGGACTATGGCTACACCTTC
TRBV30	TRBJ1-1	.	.	CAWTQHVSNTEAFF	TGTGCCTGGACTCAACACGTTTCGAACACTGAAGCTTTCTTT
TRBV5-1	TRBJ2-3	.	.	CASSASSVGRTDTQYF	TGCGCCAGCAGCGCCTCTAGCGTGGGTCGCACAGATACGCAGTATTTT
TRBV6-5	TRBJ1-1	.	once	CASSYQGGNTEAFF	TGTGCCAGCAGTTATCAGGGAGGGAACACTGAAGCTTTCTTT
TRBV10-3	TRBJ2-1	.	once	CAISLGLGGINEQFF	TGTGCCATCAGTCTAGGGTTAGGGGGGATCAATGAGCAGTTCTTC
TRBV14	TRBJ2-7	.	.	CASSGDFYEQYF	TGTGCCAGCAGTGGGGATTTTTACGAGCAGTACTTC
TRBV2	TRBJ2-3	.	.	CASSERRGADTQYF	TGTGCCAGCAGTGAAAGAAGGGGAGCAGATACGCAGTATTTT
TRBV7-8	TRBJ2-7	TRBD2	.	CASSLYSGGLYEQYF	TGTGCCAGCAGCTTATATAGCGGGGGCCTCTACGAGCAGTACTTC
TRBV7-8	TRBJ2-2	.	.	CASSLWGELFF	TGTGCCAGCAGCCTCTGGGGGGAGCTGTTTTTT